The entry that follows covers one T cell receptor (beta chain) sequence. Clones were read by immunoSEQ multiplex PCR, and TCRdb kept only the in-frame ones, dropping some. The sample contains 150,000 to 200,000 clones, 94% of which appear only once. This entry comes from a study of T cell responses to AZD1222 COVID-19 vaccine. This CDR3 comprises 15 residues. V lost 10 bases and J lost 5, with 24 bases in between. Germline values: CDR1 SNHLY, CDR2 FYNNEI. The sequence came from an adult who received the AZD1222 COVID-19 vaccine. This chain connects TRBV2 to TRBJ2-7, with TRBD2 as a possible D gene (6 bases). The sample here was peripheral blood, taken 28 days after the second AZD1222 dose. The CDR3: CATRGIGTTQDEQYF. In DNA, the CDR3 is TGTGCCACCCGGGGGATAGGGACCACCCAGGACGAGCAGTACTTC.